A single sample gave rise to the 18 T cell receptor beta chains below, sequenced in a study of T cell responses to AZD1222 COVID-19 vaccine. Only in-frame clones appear in the TCRdb table, and some are missing; sequencing was by immunoSEQ multiplex PCR. The sample consists of about 150,000 clones, 92% of them appearing once. Material: peripheral blood, obtained on day 0 of AZD1222 vaccination. Every receptor here comes from an adult in good health.

The J gene is TRBJ2-5, the V gene TRBV6-2 or TRBV6-3; D is perhaps TRBD2 (6 bases). This CDR3 has 13 amino acids. Trimming cost V 5 bases and J 5 bases, with 12 bases left between them. CDR1 MNHEY and CDR2 SVGEGT come from the germline V gene. The CDR3 DNA is TGTGCCAGCAGTGGAGGGGTCAGGGAGACCCAGTACTTC. Encoded protein: CASSGGVRETQYF.

The chain has TRBV7-9 and TRBJ2-5, with D tentatively TRBD2 (5 bases). Per the germline V gene, CDR1 is SEHNR and CDR2 is FQNEAQ (reference sequence). Between the trimmed V and J ends, which lost 2 bases and 3 bases, there was a span of 10 bases. This CDR3 has 14 residues. For the CDR3, the DNA is TGTGCCAGCAGCTTACGGCCAGCGGAAGAGACCCAGTACTTC. It yields the protein CASSLRPAEETQYF.

This rearrangement joins TRBV21-1 to TRBJ2-4; the table's D call, TRBD2, was not checked against the DNA. TRBV21-1 is labeled a pseudogene. This CDR3 comprises 16 residues. Here the CDR3 DNA reads TGTGCCAGCAGCAAAGTTTTCAAGCTGACCAAAAACATTCAGTACTTC. Its protein product is CASSKVFKLTKNIQYF.

V and J are TRBV6-2 or TRBV6-3 and TRBJ2-1, with D possibly TRBD2 on 5 matching bases. The CDR3 spans 14 residues. The germline V and J ends were trimmed by 2 bases and 3 bases, with 8 bases remaining between them. Germline values: CDR1 MNHEY, CDR2 SVGEGT. For the CDR3, the DNA is TGTGCCAGCAGTTACGGACGGGACTACAATGAGCAGTTCTTC. It is translated as CASSYGRDYNEQFF.

V usage is TRBV27 and J usage is TRBJ2-5; 7 bases are shared with TRBD2. V trimming: 7 bases; J trimming: 3 bases; junction bases outside the gene matches: 14. CDR3 length: 16 amino acids. CDR1 is MNHEY and CDR2 is SMNVEV in the germline V gene (reference sequence). The chain's CDR3 is CASNAGRGGREETQYF. Here the CDR3 DNA reads TGTGCCAGCAACGCGGGACGCGGCGGGAGAGAAGAGACCCAGTACTTC.

The chain uses TRBV7-8 and TRBJ2-2; 12 nucleotides line up with TRBD2. The length of the CDR3 is 16 residues. V trimming: 2 bases; J trimming: 4 bases; junction bases outside the gene matches: 2. Looked up from germline, CDR1 is SGHVS and CDR2 is FQNEAQ. The CDR3 DNA is TGTGCCAGCAGCTTAAGACTAGCGGGAGCCACCGGGGAGCTGTTTTTT. As protein: CASSLRLAGATGELFF.

V and J are TRBV19 and TRBJ1-5, with 11 bases fitting TRBD1. The junction had 8 bases not matched to a gene; V was cut back by 6 bases and J by 4 bases. There are 16 residues in the CDR3. CDR1 and CDR2 from the germline V gene are LNHDA and SQIVND (reference sequence). The CDR3 is CASSYPGQGGNQPQHF. CDR3 in DNA: TGTGCCAGTAGCTATCCGGGACAGGGGGGAAATCAGCCCCAGCATTTT.

This clone turned up a few times. The CDR3 nucleotides read TGCGCCAGCAGCTCCTCGGACAGGGGAAGGACTGAAGCTTTCTTT. Translated, it gives CASSSSDRGRTEAFF. J is TRBJ1-1 and V is TRBV5-1, with TRBD1 identical over 9 bases. CDR3 size: 15 residues. Trimming removed 3 bases from V and 5 bases from J; junction bases left unmatched: 8. CDR1 is SGHRS and CDR2 is YFSETQ in the germline V gene.

This CDR3 reads CASSTTLQVNEAFF. CDR3 in DNA: TGTGCCAGCAGCACGACTCTACAGGTCAATGAAGCTTTCTTT. The chain has TRBV6-5 and TRBJ1-1; possibly TRBD1 for D (5 bases). Trimming left V 6 bases short and J 7 bases short, with 18 bases between. This CDR3 contains 14 residues. Looked up from germline, CDR1 is MNHEY and CDR2 is SVGAGI.

This chain uses TRBV5-1 with TRBJ1-5, with TRBD1 as a possible D gene (5 bases). Germline assignment: CDR1 SGHRS and CDR2 YFSETQ. This CDR3 contains 14 residues. Trimming left V 4 bases short and J 5 bases short, with 13 bases between. CDR3 protein: CASSLGGADQPQHF. The DNA for the CDR3 is TGCGCCAGCAGCCTGGGAGGGGCCGATCAGCCCCAGCATTTT. Based on the CDR3 plus reference TRBV5-1 and TRBJ1-5, the full variable domain is KAGVTQTPRYLIKTRGQQVTLSCSPISGHRSVSWYQQTPGQGLQFLFEYFSETQRNKGNFPGRFSGRQFSNSRSEMNVSTLELGDSALYLCASSLGGADQPQHFGDGTRLSIL.

The rearrangement uses TRBV7-2 and TRBJ2-5, with D maybe TRBD1 (5 bases). Germline lookup yields CDR1 SGHTA and CDR2 FQGNSA. This CDR3 has 14 residues. The V end lost 5 bases, the J end lost 5 bases, and 15 bases lay between the germline ends. The CDR3 DNA reads TGTGCCAGCAGCCATCTAGGGGATCTGGAGACCCAGTACTTC. Its translation: CASSHLGDLETQYF.

V gene TRBV5-6 combines with J gene TRBJ2-7; possibly TRBD1 or TRBD2 for D (7 bases each). Germline V lookup: CDR1 SGHDT, CDR2 YYEEEE. The V and J ends lost 8 bases and 2 bases respectively, with 17 bases between them. This CDR3 has 14 amino acids. Written as DNA, the CDR3 is TGTGCCAGTATCAGACAGGGAGGGGCCTACGAGCAGTACTTC. Its translation is CASIRQGGAYEQYF.

The gene calls are TRBV5-1 and TRBJ1-2; tentative D call: TRBD1 (5 bases). The CDR3 totals 14 residues. The V and J ends lost 6 bases and 4 bases respectively, with 16 bases between them. The germline V gene has CDR1 SGHRS and CDR2 YFSETQ. CDR3 in amino acids: CASTRDGRAYGYTF. Written as DNA, the CDR3 is TGCGCCAGCACCCGGGACGGGCGGGCCTATGGCTACACCTTC.

J is TRBJ2-5 and V is TRBV18; 8 bases map to TRBD1. V was pared by 3 bases and J by 4 bases, with 4 bases of the junction left unmatched. The CDR3 has 14 residues. From germline, CDR1 is KGHSH and CDR2 LQKENI. Here the CDR3 reads CASSPQDRVETQYF. CDR3 DNA: TGTGCCAGCTCACCTCAGGACAGGGTAGAGACCCAGTACTTC.

V usage is TRBV7-2 and J usage is TRBJ2-2; 14 bases fit TRBD2. In germline, CDR1 is SGHTA, CDR2 FQGNSA. CDR3 length: 16 amino acids. V shed 5 bases and J 4 bases; nucleotides not matched to a gene: 3. The CDR3 DNA sequence: TGTGCCAGCAGCAAGACTAGCGGGAGGGCCACCGGGGAGCTGTTTTTT. Its protein is CASSKTSGRATGELFF.

The table lists this clone with a count of one. The gene calls are TRBV28 and TRBJ2-7, with a tentative D call TRBD1 (5 bases). V dropped 10 bases and J dropped 1 base, with 14 bases sitting between them. The CDR3 is 13 residues long. The germline V gene has CDR1 MDHEN and CDR2 SYDVKM. CDR3 in amino acids: CATLPGQSYEQYF. The CDR3, as DNA: TGTGCCACCCTGCCAGGACAATCCTACGAGCAGTACTTC.

The chain has TRBV3-1 (or the pseudogene TRBV3-2) and TRBJ1-4; 7 bases agree with TRBD1. Germline-derived CDR1 and CDR2 are LGHDT and YNNKEL (reference sequence). The CDR3 has 16 amino acids. V was pared by 0 bases and J by 2 bases, with 3 bases of the junction left unmatched. DNA of the CDR3: TGTGCCAGCAGCCAAGAAGGGGGCGGGACTAATGAAAAACTGTTTTTT. Amino acid sequence: CASSQEGGGTNEKLFF.

The chain joins TRBV4-2 to TRBJ2-4; perhaps TRBD1 as D (5 bases). Trimming removed 4 bases at V and 7 bases at J, with 11 bases between. CDR1 and CDR2 from the germline V gene are LGHNA and YNFKEQ. The CDR3 runs to 13 residues. Here the CDR3 reads CASSPPGLNIQYF. For the CDR3, the DNA is TGTGCCAGCAGCCCCCCAGGGTTGAACATTCAGTACTTC.